This entry describes one T cell receptor beta chain. Germline CDR1 KGHSH, CDR2 LQKENI. V lost 3 bases to trimming and J lost 0 bases, with 5 bases between them. This CDR3 has 14 amino acids. This entry is derived from a study of preoperative IRX-2 immunotherapy in early breast cancer. Produced via immunoSEQ multiplex PCR; TCRdb's table is partial and in-frame only. The table shows roughly 30,000 clones, with about four fifths occurring only once. Indicated treatment: preoperative locoregional IRX-2 cytokine immunotherapy. Patients received preoperative, locoregional IRX-2 cytokine immunotherapy in a phase Ib study.

Sample acquisition took place from a patient treated with IRX-2 immunotherapy. The TCR comes from a human donor with breast cancer. V gene TRBV18 combines with J gene TRBJ2-2; D call uncertain. CDR3 nucleotides: TGTGCCAGCTCACCGCCGACGAACACCGGGGAGCTGTTTTTT. Its protein product is CASSPPTNTGELFF. Drawing the rest from reference TRBV18 and TRBJ2-2, the complete variable domain is NAGVMQNPRHLVRRRGQEARLRCSPMKGHSHVYWYRQLPEEGLKFMVYLQKENIIDESGMPKERFSAEFPKEGPSILRIQQVVRGDSAAYFCASSPPTNTGELFFGEGSRLTVL.